This TCR beta chain stems from a study of CXCR3-negative and CXCR3-positive naive CD8 T cells. General observations from the study: Naive cells with CXCR3 showed TRB CDR3s that were more hydrophobic than those in CXCR3-negative naive cells.

Naive cells were sorted as CD45RO-, CCR7+, CD27+ and CD95-. Germline CDR1 and CDR2: SQVTM and ANQGSEA. This CDR3 region has 13 residues. The libraries of TRB cDNA were constructed through 5' RACE using UMI labels. TCRdb re-called the 5' RACE reads and catalogs CDR3 proteins one per entry, DNA excluded. The sample has just over 60,000 distinct CDR3 sequences, and its top ten clones hold 3.5% to 5%. On this clonotype itself: Its antigen is as yet unknown.

This sequence was found in a human donor in good health. Some clones in this sample may be carry-over from other donors' samples. Sequenced: naive CXCR3- CD8+ T cells from blood. Subset given: CD45RO-CCR7+CD27+CD95- naive CD8+ T cells lacking CXCR3 (TNR3-). This rearrangement joins TRBV29-1 to TRBJ2-7; absent DNA, TCRdb's TRBD2 call cannot be checked. The CDR3 spells CSVVGGMGLEQYF.